Presented here are 22 T cell receptor beta chains from one specimen sequenced in a study of shared clonotypes between healthy human individuals. The method was immunoSEQ multiplex PCR; TCRdb's version includes in-frame clones alone and lacks a portion of them. The data contain around 510,000 clones, approximately 95% of them singletons. The sequenced sample consisted of naive CD4+ T cells sorted from blood. Subset given: CD45RA+ positively selected. The source is a woman in her twenties or thirties in good health.

V is TRBV5-1 and J is TRBJ1-4; perhaps TRBD1 as D (6 bases). Germline lookup yields CDR1 SGHRS and CDR2 YFSETQ. The CDR3 contains 14 residues. V was clipped by 2 bases and J by 7 bases, with 12 bases between them. The CDR3 nucleotides read TGCGCCAGCAGCTTCAGGGGAAAGGGTGAAAAACTGTTTTTT. Translating it yields CASSFRGKGEKLFF.

This sequence joins TRBV28 and TRBJ2-7; maybe TRBD1 (6 bases). Germline V gene data show CDR1 as MDHEN and CDR2 as SYDVKM. Trimming removed 5 bases from V and 3 bases from J, with 20 bases in between. The CDR3 consists of 16 residues. The CDR3 region has the DNA TGTGCCAGCAGTCCAAGGCCCTCGACAGGTTTCTACGAGCAGTACTTC. Translated, it gives CASSPRPSTGFYEQYF.

V and J are TRBV6-5 and TRBJ2-5; D perhaps matches TRBD2 (6 bases). Germline loops: CDR1 MNHEY, CDR2 SVGAGI. Trimming removed 0 bases at V and 1 base at J, with 12 bases between. The CDR3 sequence is 16 residues long. The CDR3 region is CASSYSRGTAQETQYF. Here the CDR3 DNA reads TGTGCCAGCAGTTACTCACGCGGGACGGCCCAAGAGACCCAGTACTTC.

On this clone itself: Its ends do not fully match the called genes, so a read error is possible. The chain has TRBV7-9 and TRBJ1-1; a weak D match, TRBD1 (5 bases). CDR1 SEHNR and CDR2 FQNEAQ come from the germline V gene (reference sequence). The CDR3 consists of 13 residues. The CDR3 reads CASSPGPVPTIFF. The CDR3 coding sequence is TGTGCCAGCAGCCCGGGACCGGTCCCCACTATTTTTTTT.

The V gene is TRBV5-4, the J gene TRBJ2-1, with TRBD2 matching over 10 bases. Germline V lookup: CDR1 SGHNT, CDR2 YYREEE (reference sequence). The CDR3 contains 15 residues. V lost 0 bases, J lost 7 bases, and 4 bases stayed unmatched. The CDR3 DNA follows: TGTGCCAGCAGCTTGGCCCATAGCGGGAGGAATGAGCAGTTCTTC. It yields the protein CASSLAHSGRNEQFF.

The CDR3 DNA reads as TGTGCCAGCAGACCATCCCGGACCCCGGGGCGCGAGCAGTACTTC. Amino acid sequence: CASRPSRTPGREQYF. The rearrangement links TRBV6-5 to TRBJ2-7; TRBD1 or TRBD2 may be the D gene (5 bases each). V lost 6 bases to trimming and J lost 6 bases, with 21 bases between them. The germline CDR1 and CDR2 sequences are MNHEY and SVGAGI. The CDR3 length is 15 residues.

The chain links TRBV5-1 to TRBJ2-7; 9 nucleotides match TRBD1. CDR3 length: 15 residues. Trimming took 0 bases from V and 2 from J; bases not matched to a gene: 3. CDR1 and CDR2 (germline): SGHRS, YFSETQ. CDR3 nucleotide sequence: TGCGCCAGCAGCTTGGCTGGACAGGGGCCCTACGAGCAGTACTTC. Protein sequence: CASSLAGQGPYEQYF.

The rearrangement joins TRBV28 to TRBJ2-3; 11 nucleotides agree with TRBD2. This CDR3 is 21 amino acids long. Trimming removed 3 bases from V and 4 bases from J; junction bases left unmatched: 21. Germline CDR1 and CDR2: MDHEN and SYDVKM. The CDR3 coding sequence is TGTGCCAGCAGTTTCCCCCTGAATAGCGGGAGGGCCCGAAGTCTTGCAGATACGCAGTATTTT. Translating gives CASSFPLNSGRARSLADTQYF.

J is TRBJ2-7 and V is TRBV10-3; D call uncertain. Germline V gives CDR1 ENHRY, CDR2 SYGVKD. V lost 2 bases and J lost 6, with 11 bases in between. The CDR3 length is 13 residues. The CDR3 sequence is CAISERPEPEQYF. The CDR3 DNA sequence: TGTGCCATCAGTGAGCGGCCGGAACCCGAGCAGTACTTC.

The chain recombines TRBV28 with TRBJ2-1; 8 nucleotides align to TRBD2. Germline V lookup: CDR1 MDHEN, CDR2 SYDVKM. The junction had 7 bases not matched to a gene; V was cut back by 7 bases and J by 5 bases. The CDR3 is 14 amino acids. This CDR3 is CASTNGRANNEQFF. CDR3 sequence (DNA): TGTGCCAGCACTAACGGGAGGGCCAACAATGAGCAGTTCTTC. The full variable domain, completed using reference TRBV28 and TRBJ2-1, is DVKVTQSSRYLVKRTGEKVFLECVQDMDHENMFWYRQDPGLGLRLIYFSYDVKMKEKGDIPEGYSVSREKKERFSLILESASTNQTSMYLCASTNGRANNEQFFGPGTRLTVL.

V gene TRBV7-6 combines with J gene TRBJ2-7; 12 bases agree with TRBD2. CDR3 length: 16 residues. Germline values: CDR1 SGHVS, CDR2 FNYEAQ. Unmatched junction bases numbered 5, after V lost 5 bases and J lost 0 bases. The CDR3 region is CASSPGLAGYSYEQYF. CDR3 coding DNA: TGTGCCAGCAGCCCGGGACTAGCGGGTTACTCCTACGAGCAGTACTTC.

The CDR3 is CASRQVEAPNEQFF. In DNA, the CDR3 is TGTGCCAGCAGACAGGTTGAAGCCCCCAATGAGCAGTTCTTC. The J gene is TRBJ2-1, the V gene TRBV5-6, with TRBD1 as a possible D gene (5 bases). CDR1 and CDR2 from the germline V gene are SGHDT and YYEEEE. There are 14 residues in the CDR3. V was shortened by 5 bases and J by 6 bases, with 15 bases between the two germline ends.

The V call is TRBV2, the J call TRBJ2-5; TRBD2 matches at 9 bases. Matching the DNA end better, TRBJ2-7 makes the J call doubtful. The germline V gene has CDR1 SNHLY and CDR2 FYNNEI. This CDR3 spans 14 amino acids. CDR3: CASSSLAGPYEQYF. In DNA form, the CDR3 reads TGTGCCAGCAGTAGTCTAGCGGGACCCTACGAGCAGTACTTC.

This chain connects TRBV28 to TRBJ2-5; possible D gene TRBD2, 6 bases. The end of the DNA is better explained by TRBJ2-7, so the J call may be wrong. From germline, CDR1 is MDHEN and CDR2 SYDVKM. The CDR3 is 13 residues long. CDR3 DNA sequence: TGTGCCACCCTGGAGGGGAACGACTACGAGCAGTACTTC. It specifies CATLEGNDYEQYF.

As to this clone: Other DNA sequences of this sample code for an identical CDR3. This chain connects TRBV7-9 to TRBJ2-3; D not resolved. This CDR3 contains 13 residues. CDR1 is SEHNR, CDR2 FQNEAQ, per germline (reference sequence). The V gene lost 1 base and the J gene lost 1 base, with 3 bases spanning the gap. CDR3 protein: CASSLGGTDTQYF. The DNA of the CDR3 is TGTGCCAGCAGCTTAGGGGGCACAGATACGCAGTATTTT.

The gene calls are TRBV7-9 and TRBJ2-3; possibly TRBD1 for D (5 bases). The CDR3 covers 16 residues. The V and J ends lost 3 bases and 4 bases respectively, with 17 bases between them. CDR1 is SEHNR and CDR2 is FQNEAQ in the germline V gene (reference sequence). The CDR3 reads CASSFNRAGNADTQYF. CDR3 coding DNA: TGTGCCAGCAGCTTTAATCGGGCAGGGAATGCAGATACGCAGTATTTT.

V gene TRBV27 combines with J gene TRBJ2-7; D not certain. Trimming left V 3 bases short and J 0 bases short, with 9 bases between. This CDR3 contains 14 residues. Germline-derived CDR1 and CDR2 are MNHEY and SMNVEV (reference sequence). DNA of the CDR3: TGTGCCAGCAGTTTTCAGGCGATCTCCTACGAGCAGTACTTC. Translating it yields CASSFQAISYEQYF.

The chain uses TRBV19 and TRBJ2-4, with D perhaps matching TRBD1 (6 bases). CDR3 length equals 16 residues. Germline V gene data show CDR1 as LNHDA and CDR2 as SQIVND (reference sequence). Trimming shortened V by 4 bases and J by 1 base, and 14 bases separated the two germline ends. CDR3 DNA: TGTGCCAGTAGTAAACAGGGTAATTGGGCCAAAAACATTCAGTACTTC. Translation: CASSKQGNWAKNIQYF.

The rearrangement links TRBV7-6 to TRBJ2-5; D perhaps matches TRBD1 (5 bases). Germline V gene lookup returns CDR1 SGHVS and CDR2 FNYEAQ. The CDR3 runs to 15 residues. Trimming took off 3 bases at V and 5 bases at J, with 16 bases between the two ends. CDR3 DNA sequence: TGTGCCAGCAGCTTTAGGGCAGGGTTGACCGAGACCCAGTACTTC. As protein: CASSFRAGLTETQYF.

The chain employs TRBV18 and TRBJ2-3, with 7 bases that match TRBD2. The CDR3 covers 13 residues. Per germline, CDR1 KGHSH and CDR2 LQKENI. The ends lost 0 bases at V and 6 bases at J; junction bases unmatched: 0. In nucleotides, the CDR3 is TGTGCCAGCTCACCACCGGGGGGGGATACGCAGTATTTT. This codes for CASSPPGGDTQYF.

The chain is built from TRBV18 and TRBJ2-3; D remains unclear. Germline V gives CDR1 KGHSH, CDR2 LQKENI. The V end was cut by 3 bases, the J end by 3 bases, with 4 bases between. The CDR3 covers 12 residues. The CDR3 DNA follows: TGTGCCAGCTCACCGAAAACAGATACGCAGTATTTT. The encoded protein is CASSPKTDTQYF.

The chain uses TRBV6-1 and TRBJ1-5; D unclear. Trimming took 3 bases from V and 1 from J, leaving 4 bases between them. In germline, CDR1 is MNHNS, CDR2 SASEGT. The CDR3 runs to 13 residues. The CDR3 spells CASSDESNQPQHF. Here the CDR3 DNA reads TGTGCCAGCAGTGATGAGAGCAATCAGCCCCAGCATTTT.